Sequencing of this TCR beta chain was carried out in a study of blood T cell repertoires in COVID-19. Whole-study context: COVID-19 samples collected from the United States, Italy and Spain covered acute and convalescent phases.

The CDR3 is 16 amino acids. Germline V CDR1 and CDR2: SGHDN, FVKESK. V lost 5 bases, J lost 2 bases, and 6 bases stayed unmatched. In this sample, this clone turned up once. Authors' data handling: Nucleated cell counts were estimated from reference gene primer amplification. The data were produced by immunoSEQ multiplex PCR, yet TCRdb's version contains in-frame clones alone and is incomplete. V and J calls and clone size are given by that table; D and trimming were obtained from the DNA. The sample records some 220,000 clones, around 87% being singletons. The source material was PBMCs or T cells enriched from blood (not recorded which). The clonotype originates from a woman aged 18-29 years in a cohort exposed to, infected with or recovered from COVID-19 (not recorded which). V is TRBV14 and J is TRBJ2-1, with 10 bases identical to TRBD2. DNA for the CDR3: TGTGCCAGCAGCAAGATACTAGCGGGGACCTACAATGAGCAGTTCTTC. Translating gives CASSKILAGTYNEQFF.